These 16 T cell receptor beta chains were all obtained from the same sample, sequenced in a study of CXCR3-negative and CXCR3-positive naive CD8 T cells. Regarding the study as a whole: Comparison of naive cells showed more hydrophobic TRB CDR3s in CXCR3-positive than in CXCR3-negative naive cells.

It was by 5' RACE with UMI labels that the TRB cDNA libraries were prepared. TCRdb re-called the 5' RACE reads and shows each CDR3 protein once, DNA omitted. Here the sample table reports 55,000 to 65,000 distinct CDR3 sequences. The antigens these receptors bind are not known. Input material: naive CXCR3+ CD8+ T cells from blood. Subset here: CD45RO-CCR7+CD27+CD95- naive CD8+ T cells expressing CXCR3 (TNR3+). These receptors came from a human donor in good health. Some clones in this sample may be carry-over from other donors' samples.

The rearrangement links TRBV25-1 to TRBJ1-1. The CDR3 has 13 residues. From germline, CDR1 is MGHDK and CDR2 SYGVNS. The CDR3: CASKASGNTEAFF.

The chain carries TRBV12-3 or TRBV12-4 and TRBJ1-1; as DNA is missing, the TRBD1 call by TCRdb cannot be tested. This CDR3 spans 13 amino acids. The CDR3 loop reads CASSLGTGLGAFF.

The rearrangement joins TRBV12-3 or TRBV12-4 to TRBJ2-2; the TRBD2 assignment by TCRdb is unverifiable without DNA. The CDR3 has 17 amino acids. CDR3 sequence reads: CASSSPWRGGGTGELFF.

The gene calls are TRBV14 and TRBJ2-3. Germline V gene lookup returns CDR1 SGHDN and CDR2 FVKESK. The CDR3 extends over 14 amino acids. The CDR3 loop reads CASSQDRYKDTQYF.

This chain joins TRBV6-2 or TRBV6-3 and TRBJ2-1; TCRdb indicates TRBD1, and absent DNA this call remains unverified. Germline CDR1 MNHEY, CDR2 SVGEGT. The CDR3 consists of 12 residues. The CDR3 reads CATGADYNEQFF.

This chain uses TRBV11-2 with TRBJ1-2; TCRdb proposes TRBD1, but this gene call is untestable without DNA. CDR3 size: 15 residues. Per germline, CDR1 SGHAT and CDR2 FQNNGV. The CDR3 reads CASSLEPGINYGYTF.

The chain joins TRBV9 to TRBJ1-1; the TCRdb D gene call, TRBD1, has no DNA to confirm it. This CDR3 spans 14 amino acids. Per the germline V gene, CDR1 is SGDLS and CDR2 is YYNGEE. This CDR3 reads CASSVGQGETEAFF.

The chain employs TRBV7-3 and TRBJ2-3. CDR1 is SGHTA and CDR2 is FQGTGA in the germline V gene. This CDR3 spans 15 amino acids. CDR3 sequence: CASSPSLLVTDTQYF.

The chain is built from TRBV3-1 and TRBJ1-2. Looked up from germline, CDR1 is LGHDT and CDR2 is YNNKEL (reference sequence). This CDR3 is built from 14 residues. The CDR3: CASSQGSAAYGYTF.

The chain carries TRBV9 and TRBJ2-3. The germline V gene encodes CDR1 SGDLS and CDR2 YYNGEE. The CDR3 has 13 amino acids. CDR3 in amino acids: CASSLRSADTQYF.

The chain joins TRBV20-1 to TRBJ2-3; TCRdb designates TRBD2, a call that cannot be tested without DNA. The CDR3 has 18 residues. Per the germline V gene, CDR1 is DFQATT and CDR2 is SNEGSKA (reference sequence). CDR3 protein: CSARDLWGRDPIISTQYF.

The gene calls are TRBV23-1 and TRBJ2-1; TCRdb calls TRBD1, which cannot be checked without DNA. TRBV23-1 is reported as an ORF; its role is uncertain. The CDR3 runs 22 residues. This CDR3 reads CASSQSIVRGQGNLHAYNEQFF.

This chain joins TRBV24-1 and TRBJ2-2; TCRdb proposes TRBD1, but this gene call is untestable without DNA. The CDR3 contains 15 residues. In germline, CDR1 is KGHDR, CDR2 SFDVKD. CDR3 in amino acids: CATSDLGVLAGELFF.

The chain joins TRBV5-1 to TRBJ2-5; as DNA is missing, the TRBD1 call by TCRdb cannot be tested. CDR3 length: 18 amino acids. The V gene's germline CDR1 is SGHRS and CDR2 YFSETQ. CDR3 region: CASSLEGLRQGLLETQYF.

The chain joins TRBV4-3 to TRBJ2-1; TCRdb reports TRBD2, a call that lacks DNA to check it against. The CDR3 contains 16 residues. CDR1 is LGHNA and CDR2 is YSLEER in the germline V gene. CDR3 residues: CASSQGGGGSYNEQFF.

CDR3: CASRTTGASEQYF. V is TRBV7-2 and J is TRBJ2-7; as DNA is missing, the TRBD1 call by TCRdb cannot be tested. CDR3 size: 13 residues. Germline CDR1 is SGHTA and CDR2 is FQGNSA.